Sequencing of this T cell receptor beta chain was carried out in a study of T cell responses to AZD1222 COVID-19 vaccine (dated by TCRdb to about 2021). With respect to the entire study: A total of 230 to 250 trial participants underwent TCR sequencing, of whom about 200 received two doses of AZD1222 and about 26 received two doses of the MenACWY control vaccine. Trial participants were enrolled into age subgroups of 18-55, 56-69 and 70-plus years, which contained about 150, 27 and 61 TCR-sequenced participants, respectively.

The sample's time point label, in plain terms: about 28 days (+/-7) after the second vaccine dose. AZD1222 recipients whose second dose came at about 4 weeks and those whose second dose came at about 12 weeks were combined into one group, since spike-specific TCR depth and breadth did not differ between the two schedules. Samples from vaccinated people were obtained from the UK trials COV001 and COV002, which included a single-blind randomized controlled phase 2/3 trial of AZD1222 (ChAdOx1 nCoV-19) in healthy adults. For TCRbeta chain sequencing, PBMC samples were collected from trial participants at day 0 and at day 28 after the second dose. The CDR3 regions of human TCRbeta chains were subjected to immunosequencing. The study's own analysis went as follows. Repertoire TCRs were checked for matches against a reference library of SARS-CoV-2-specific TCRs that had been generated using the MIRA antigen-specificity platform. Breadth meant the fraction of unique TCRs that were SARS-CoV-2-associated, whereas depth meant the fraction of total T cells that were SARS-CoV-2-associated. Using the MIRA data, each spike-specific TCR was assigned both to the spike region to which the TCR was reactive and to a CD4 or CD8 class. Log10-transformed breadth and depth values were compared by one-way ANOVA with Sidak's multiple comparisons tests. What TCRdb holds here is the immuneACCESS table cut down to in-frame rearrangements. Part of the clones is not present; checked against another copy, under half of the missing clones reflect an unresolved V gene, and the others are unexplained. Clone size and V and J calls were adopted from that table, with D and trimming inferred from the DNA. The sample contains fewer than 110,000 clones, over 80% of them found a single time. Approximately 9.3% of the sample comes from the top ten.

Details on this clone: Its specific antigen is unknown. No clone much larger than this one lies a single base away; base qualities are absent.

Here is what the overall study found, with its caveats: Nearly half of unique spike-specific TCRs reportedly recognized epitopes outside regions mutated in the B.1.351 and B.1.1.7 variants. After two AZD1222 doses, spike-specific TCR breadth and depth were significantly higher than at day 0 and than in MenACWY recipients. The 56-69-year group was small, and its depth increase did not reach significance, likely because of low power. The vaccine-associated CD4 TCRs covered the entire spike protein, and the dominant responses fell in regions 160-218 and 743-854. Participants were mostly white British and included more females than males, and it was suggested by the authors that clonal diversity may have been underestimated. Conclusions about previously exposed vaccinees are limited, since just a handful of AZD1222 recipients were seropositive for SARS-CoV-2 at baseline. Because no samples from the day 14 peak response were available, repertoires could be characterized only after the peak T cell response.

Including the terminal cysteine and phenylalanine, the CDR3 comprises 15 residues. The retained sequence is limited to the CDR3, 45 bases, with the frame set at the first base. Relative to germline, V is 2 bases shorter and J is 6 bases shorter, with 14 bases between their ends. Looking up the germline V gene yields CDR1 SGHRS and CDR2 YFSETQ. The V and J genes are TRBV5-1 and TRBJ2-2, with TRBD2 as a weak D call on 6 bases. The clonotype comes from an adult who received the AZD1222 COVID-19 vaccine. The sequencing here drew on peripheral blood, taken 28 days after the second AZD1222 dose. The CDR3 protein sequence reads: CASSFGGRGAGELFF. The sequenced DNA is TGCGCCAGCAGCTTTGGAGGGAGAGGGGCCGGGGAGCTGTTTTTT.